This section outlines one T cell receptor beta chain sequence together with its context. The target antigen is unknown. The data belong to a study of CD8 T cells in ankylosing spondylitis. Study results and limitations: A motif in TCR beta, a set of eight or nine highly homologous variants, appeared characteristic of ankylosing spondylitis blood. Within matched ankylosing spondylitis synovial fluid, disease-linked clones were reportedly significantly enriched.

The CDR3 consists of 13 residues. V gave up 5 bases and J gave up 4 bases; unmatched junction bases: 5. Per the germline V gene, CDR1 is DFQATT and CDR2 is SNEGSKA (reference sequence). Preparation of TCR beta libraries was done by quantitative 5'-RACE with molecular barcodes. MiXCR, run by TCRdb on the 5' RACE reads, gives a single entry per CDR3 protein. The sample holds hundreds of thousands of distinct CDR3 sequences, about an eighth seen once. This TCR derives from a male donor with ankylosing spondylitis. This chain joins TRBV20-1 and TRBJ2-5; TRBD1 agrees at 9 bases. The sample consisted of blood, either unsorted or a sorted T cell fraction (not recorded which). The CDR3: CSADNRGPETQYF. CDR3 in DNA: TGCAGTGCTGATAACAGGGGGCCAGAGACCCAGTACTTC.